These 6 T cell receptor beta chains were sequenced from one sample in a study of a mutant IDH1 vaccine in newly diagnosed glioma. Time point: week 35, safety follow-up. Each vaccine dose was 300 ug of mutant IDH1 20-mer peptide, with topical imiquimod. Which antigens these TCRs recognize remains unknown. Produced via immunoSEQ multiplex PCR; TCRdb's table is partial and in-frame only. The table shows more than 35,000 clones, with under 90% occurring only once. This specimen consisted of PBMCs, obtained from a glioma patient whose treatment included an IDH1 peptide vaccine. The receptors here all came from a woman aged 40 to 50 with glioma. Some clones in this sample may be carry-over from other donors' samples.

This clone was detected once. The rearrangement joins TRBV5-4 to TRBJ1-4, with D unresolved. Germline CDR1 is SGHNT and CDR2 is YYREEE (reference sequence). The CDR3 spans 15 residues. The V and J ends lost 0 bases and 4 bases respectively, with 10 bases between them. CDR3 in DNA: TGTGCCAGCAGCTTGGGCCAGCAGCATAATGAAAAACTGTTTTTT. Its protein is CASSLGQQHNEKLFF.

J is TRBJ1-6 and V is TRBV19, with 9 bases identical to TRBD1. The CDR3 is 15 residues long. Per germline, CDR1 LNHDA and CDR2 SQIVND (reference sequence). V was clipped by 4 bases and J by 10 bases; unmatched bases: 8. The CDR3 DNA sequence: TGTGCCAGTAGTAGCCCGGGACAGGGAGTGTCACCCCTCCACTTT. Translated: CASSSPGQGVSPLHF.

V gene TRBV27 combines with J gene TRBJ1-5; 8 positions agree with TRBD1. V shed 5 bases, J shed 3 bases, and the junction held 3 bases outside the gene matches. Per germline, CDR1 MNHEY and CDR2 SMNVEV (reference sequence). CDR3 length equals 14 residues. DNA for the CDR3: TGTGCCAGCAGTCAGGACAGGGCCAATCAGCCCCAGCATTTT. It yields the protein CASSQDRANQPQHF.

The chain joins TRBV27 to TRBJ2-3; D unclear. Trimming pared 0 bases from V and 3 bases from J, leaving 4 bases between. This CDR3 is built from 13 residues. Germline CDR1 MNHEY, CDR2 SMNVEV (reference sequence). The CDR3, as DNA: TGTGCCAGCAGTTTATCCCAGACAGATACGCAGTATTTT. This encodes CASSLSQTDTQYF.

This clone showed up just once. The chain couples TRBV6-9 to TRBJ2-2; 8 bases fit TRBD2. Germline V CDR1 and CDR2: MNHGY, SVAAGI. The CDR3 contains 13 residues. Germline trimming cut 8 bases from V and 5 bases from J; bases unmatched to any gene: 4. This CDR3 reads CASAGRVTGELFF. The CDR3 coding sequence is TGTGCCAGCGCCGGGAGGGTAACCGGGGAGCTGTTTTTT.

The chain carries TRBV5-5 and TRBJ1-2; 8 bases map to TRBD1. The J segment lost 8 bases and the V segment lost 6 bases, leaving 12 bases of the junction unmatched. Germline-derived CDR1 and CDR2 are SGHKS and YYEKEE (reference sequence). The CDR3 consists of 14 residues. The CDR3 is CASIQEGAGGGYTF. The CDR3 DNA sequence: TGTGCCAGCATTCAAGAGGGGGCAGGGGGCGGCTACACCTTC.